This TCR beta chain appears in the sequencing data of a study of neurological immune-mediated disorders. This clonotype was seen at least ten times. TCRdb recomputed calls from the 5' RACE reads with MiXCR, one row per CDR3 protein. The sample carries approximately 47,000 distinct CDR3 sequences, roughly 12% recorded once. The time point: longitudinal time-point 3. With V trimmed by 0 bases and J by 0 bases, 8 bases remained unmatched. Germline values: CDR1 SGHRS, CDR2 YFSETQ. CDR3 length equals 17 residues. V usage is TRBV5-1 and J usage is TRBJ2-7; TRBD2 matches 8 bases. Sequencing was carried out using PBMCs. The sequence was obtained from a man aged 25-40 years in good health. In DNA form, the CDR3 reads TGCGCCAGCAGCTTGGCCGGGACGGGAGGGATCTCCTACGAGCAGTACTTC. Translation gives CASSLAGTGGISYEQYF.